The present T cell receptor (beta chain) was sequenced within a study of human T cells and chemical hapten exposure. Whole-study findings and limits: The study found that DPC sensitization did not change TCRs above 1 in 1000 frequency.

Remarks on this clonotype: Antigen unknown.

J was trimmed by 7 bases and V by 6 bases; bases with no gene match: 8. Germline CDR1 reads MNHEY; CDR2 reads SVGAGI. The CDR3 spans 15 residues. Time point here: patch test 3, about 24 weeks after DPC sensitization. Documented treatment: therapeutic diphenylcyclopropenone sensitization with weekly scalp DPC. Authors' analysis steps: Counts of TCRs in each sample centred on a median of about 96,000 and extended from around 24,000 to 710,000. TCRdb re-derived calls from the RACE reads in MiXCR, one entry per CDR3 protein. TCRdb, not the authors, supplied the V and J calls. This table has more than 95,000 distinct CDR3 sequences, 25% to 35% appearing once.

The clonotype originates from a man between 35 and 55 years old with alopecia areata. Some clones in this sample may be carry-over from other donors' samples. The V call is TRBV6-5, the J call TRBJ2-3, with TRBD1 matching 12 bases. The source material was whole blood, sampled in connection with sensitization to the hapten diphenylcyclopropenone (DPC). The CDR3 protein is CASSLGTGGANTQYF. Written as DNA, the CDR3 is TGTGCCAGCAGCCTCGGGACAGGGGGCGCGAATACGCAGTATTTT.